Many counts were recorded for the clone carrying this T cell receptor (beta chain). Its antigen is unknown. With 1 base clipped from V and 4 bases from J, the junction kept 4 bases outside the gene matches. This CDR3 has 15 residues. Germline V CDR1 and CDR2: SGHTA, FQGTGA. TCRdb called the reads again in MiXCR, with one record for every CDR3 protein. This sample has under 600,000 distinct CDR3 sequences; 15% to 20% occur once, and the top ten carry around 25%. These data come from a study of T cell repertoires in cytomegalovirus infection. Broader study findings: Based on cumulative public TCR beta family frequency, carriers of CMV plus the relevant HLA were identified. HLA-C-restricted CMV-specific TCR beta clonotypes were dominant in the ex vivo response.

The receptor was derived from a human donor in good health (CMV status not recorded). Some clones in this sample may be carry-over from other donors' samples. Sequenced input: CD8+ T cells from PBMCs. This chain joins TRBV7-3 and TRBJ2-1, with 7 bases lining up with TRBD2. The CDR3 protein is CASSLMGTIYNEQFF. As DNA, the CDR3 is TGTGCCAGCAGCTTAATGGGGACTATATACAATGAGCAGTTCTTC.